What follows are 4 T cell receptor beta chains derived from one specimen sequenced in a study of T cell repertoires in cytomegalovirus infection. One entry per CDR3 protein results from TCRdb running MiXCR on the reads. Of approximately 310,000 distinct CDR3 sequences listed, 20% to 25% are singletons. These receptors have no known antigen. This sample comprised cultured PBMCs, obtained from culture after CMV antigen stimulation. The receptors stem from a human donor in good health (CMV status not recorded). Some clones in this sample may be carry-over from other donors' samples.

This clonotype was found many times. Germline is not matched at one junction end, which may reflect a read error. The chain uses TRBV7-2 and TRBJ2-2, with 10 bases lining up with TRBD2. CDR3 length equals 16 residues. Germline V CDR1 and CDR2: SGHTA, FQGNSA. This CDR3 reads CASSLAGAERTGELFF. The CDR3 coding sequence is TGTGCCAGCAGCCTAGCGGGAGCTGAGCGGACCGGGGAGCTGTTTTTT.

This chain joins TRBV20-1 and TRBJ1-2, with D possibly matching TRBD1 (6 bases). Germline CDR1 and CDR2: DFQATT and SNEGSKA (reference sequence). Trimming removed 4 bases at V and 6 bases at J, with 18 bases between. The CDR3 is made up of 14 amino acids. The DNA of the CDR3 is TGCAGTGCTACTTCGACAGGAACCGGCCATGGCTACACCTTC. It is translated as CSATSTGTGHGYTF.

V is TRBV7-4 and J is TRBJ2-1; D is unclear. Trimming pared 4 bases from V and 0 bases from J, leaving 7 bases between. This CDR3 is 14 amino acids long. CDR1 is SGHVT, CDR2 SQSDAQ, per germline. This CDR3 reads CASSSPGSYNEQFF. Written as DNA, the CDR3 is TGTGCCAGCAGCTCCCCCGGCTCCTACAATGAGCAGTTCTTC.

This clonotype was recorded once. The conserved phenylalanine or tryptophan is not found at the CDR3 terminus, so this likely reflects a read error. The genes are TRBV6-2 or TRBV6-3 and TRBJ2-1; 9 nucleotides match TRBD2. The germline gives CDR1 MNHEY, CDR2 SVGEGT. The V segment lost 6 bases and the J segment 0 bases; nucleotides outside the gene matches: 6. The CDR3 is 16 residues long. The CDR3 DNA sequence: TGTGCCAGCAGGGTTAGCGGGAGAAGCTCCTACAATGAGCAGTTCTGC. It encodes CASRVSGRSSYNEQFC.